This T cell receptor beta chain was captured in a study of CXCR3-negative and CXCR3-positive naive CD8 T cells. Germline CDR1 is DFQATT and CDR2 is SNEGSKA (reference sequence). The CDR3 is 13 amino acids. Overall study findings and caveats: Diversity was high in both naive subsets and much lower in memory cells. Memory cells showed distinct TRBV-TRBJ patterns, while the two naive subsets matched.

Frequency places this clonotype as medium-sized. Its antigen remains unknown. UMI labels and 5' RACE were used to prepare the TRB cDNA libraries. TCRdb re-called the 5' RACE reads and shows each CDR3 protein once, DNA omitted. This listing includes over 70,000 distinct CDR3 sequences. V gene TRBV20-1 combines with J gene TRBJ2-7; TCRdb designates TRBD2, a call that cannot be tested without DNA. Sequencing was carried out using naive CXCR3- CD8+ T cells from blood. The subset is: CD45RO-CCR7+CD27+CD95- naive CD8+ T cells lacking CXCR3 (TNR3-). This TCR was sampled from a human donor in good health. Some clones in this sample may be carry-over from other donors' samples. The CDR3 here is CSARWTSDYEQYF.